Listed below are T cell receptor beta chains from one sample, sequenced in a study of shared clonotypes between healthy human individuals. Clones were sequenced by immunoSEQ multiplex PCR, and TCRdb holds only the in-frame ones, with some missing. The table records approximately 620,000 clones, roughly 97% of them present only once. The sample taken for sequencing was naive CD4+ T cells sorted from blood. The receptors stem from a woman in her 30s in good health. Both conserved end residues are part of each CDR3. Each record gives: V gene, D gene, CDR3 length, clone size, J gene, CDR3 protein, CDR3 DNA. The D gene is left open where the match is weak. Not every row has a clone size; where given, it reads once, few, many or a size class.

>TRBV28|TRBD2|15|NA|TRBJ2-1
CASETSGSSYNEQFF
TGTGCCAGCGAGACTAGCGGGAGCTCCTACAATGAGCAGTTCTTC
>TRBV7-9|TRBD1|13|NA|TRBJ1-5
CASSSTGTGGIHF
TGTGCCAGCAGCTCTACCGGGACAGGGGGAATTCATTTT
>TRBV11-3|NA|17|NA|TRBJ1-4
CASSLAPLQDTNEKLFF
TGTGCCAGCAGCTTAGCCCCCTTACAGGATACTAATGAAAAACTGTTTTTT
>TRBV5-1|NA|15|once|TRBJ1-1
CASSLVVGRNTEAFF
TGCGCCAGCAGCTTGGTCGTGGGAAGGAACACTGAAGCTTTCTTT
>TRBV10-3|NA|15|NA|TRBJ2-5
CAISDSGSFPETQYF
TGTGCCATCAGTGATTCAGGCAGCTTTCCAGAGACCCAGTACTTC
>TRBV29-1|NA|14|NA|TRBJ2-7
CSVEVQGPSYEQYF
TGCAGCGTTGAAGTCCAGGGTCCTTCCTACGAGCAGTACTTC
>TRBV4-1|NA|17|NA|TRBJ2-5
CASSLNMGGGGLETQYF
TGCGCCAGCAGCCTAAATATGGGCGGAGGGGGTCTGGAGACCCAGTACTTC
>TRBV14|NA|14|NA|TRBJ1-1
CASSPVVINTEAFF
TGTGCCAGCAGCCCCGTTGTTATTAACACTGAAGCTTTCTTT
>TRBV2|TRBD1|14|NA|TRBJ1-4
CASRDRGNNEKLFF
TGTGCCAGCAGAGACAGGGGAAATAATGAAAAACTGTTTTTT
>TRBV2|NA|15|NA|TRBJ2-3
CASSDRRQATDTQYF
TGTGCCAGCAGTGATCGGCGACAGGCCACAGATACGCAGTATTTT
>TRBV25-1|NA|13|NA|TRBJ2-5
CASSEPPQGTQYF
TGTGCCAGCAGTGAACCCCCGCAGGGGACCCAGTACTTC
>TRBV18|TRBD2|16|once|TRBJ2-1
CASSPPGGGNGNEQFF
TGTGCCAGCTCACCACCAGGCGGGGGTAACGGCAATGAGCAGTTCTTC
>TRBV6-6|NA|12|NA|TRBJ1-5
CASSSFNQPQHF
TGTGCCAGCAGTTCCTTCAATCAGCCCCAGCATTTT
>TRBV27|NA|13|NA|TRBJ2-3
CASSNTRPDTQYF
TGTGCCAGCAGCAATACTAGGCCAGATACGCAGTATTTT
>TRBV19|TRBD1|13|NA|TRBJ2-2
CASSVQGTGELFF
TGTGCCAGTAGTGTACAGGGGACCGGGGAGCTGTTTTTT
>TRBV7-9|TRBD2|19|NA|TRBJ2-3
CASSLYRPRLAKNTDTQYF
TGTGCCAGCAGCTTGTATCGCCCAAGACTAGCGAAGAACACAGATACGCAGTATTTT
>TRBV5-1|NA|14|NA|TRBJ2-1
CASSSGKMRNEQFF
TGCGCCAGCAGCTCCGGGAAGATGCGCAATGAGCAGTTCTTC
>TRBV5-1|TRBD2|16|NA|TRBJ2-5
CASSFRGLAMSGTQYF
TGCGCCAGCAGCTTTCGGGGACTAGCGATGTCGGGGACCCAGTACTTC
>TRBV6-1|NA|12|NA|TRBJ1-4
CASSVANEKLFF
TGTGCCAGCAGTGTGGCTAATGAAAAACTGTTTTTT
>TRBV7-6|NA|15|NA|TRBJ2-7
CASSLARGGSYEQYF
TGTGCCAGCAGCTTAGCGCGCGGAGGCTCCTACGAGCAGTACTTC
>TRBV6-5|NA|15|NA|TRBJ1-3
CASSLVRVSGNTIYF
TGTGCCAGCAGTCTGGTAAGGGTCTCTGGAAACACCATATATTTT
>TRBV28|NA|15|NA|TRBJ1-1
CASSPAGAGNTEAFF
TGTGCCAGCAGTCCCGCGGGGGCCGGGAACACTGAAGCTTTCTTT
>TRBV28|NA|15|once|TRBJ1-4
CASSGKTLGREKLFF
TGTGCCAGCAGCGGAAAAACCCTAGGGAGGGAAAAACTGTTTTTT
>TRBV5-4|NA|17|NA|TRBJ1-4
CASSLDRLQGGGEKLFF
TGTGCCAGCAGCTTGGATCGGCTGCAGGGAGGGGGTGAAAAACTGTTTTTT
>TRBV18|NA|16|NA|TRBJ2-2
CASSPPSAGETGELFF
TGTGCCAGCTCACCACCGTCGGCAGGGGAAACCGGGGAGCTGTTTTTT
>TRBV19|NA|16|NA|TRBJ2-3
CASSITGKTSTDTQYF
TGTGCCAGTAGTATTACGGGGAAAACTAGCACAGATACGCAGTATTTT
>TRBV11-2|NA|14|NA|TRBJ1-1
CASSSHLMNTEAFF
TGTGCCAGCAGCTCCCATCTCATGAACACTGAAGCTTTCTTT
>TRBV9|NA|15|NA|TRBJ1-2
CASSVLSGADYGYTF
TGTGCCAGCAGCGTCCTCTCGGGGGCAGACTATGGCTACACCTTC
>TRBV5-5|NA|16|once|TRBJ2-2
CASSLLTGPNTGELFF
TGTGCCAGCAGCTTGTTGACAGGCCCGAACACCGGGGAGCTGTTTTTT
>TRBV29-1|NA|13|NA|TRBJ2-2
CSVESGSPGELFF
TGCAGCGTTGAGTCCGGGAGCCCCGGGGAGCTGTTTTTT
>TRBV28|NA|18|once|TRBJ1-5
CASRFRQANRPLNQPQHF
TGTGCCAGCAGATTCCGACAGGCGAACCGACCCCTCAATCAGCCCCAGCATTTT
>TRBV5-4|NA|13|once|TRBJ2-7
CASSLNSFYEQYF
TGTGCCAGCAGCTTGAATTCCTTCTACGAGCAGTACTTC
>TRBV5-4|TRBD1|14|once|TRBJ2-1
CASSPPTGVGEQFF
TGTGCCAGCAGCCCACCGACAGGGGTGGGTGAGCAGTTCTTC
>TRBV5-6|NA|13|NA|TRBJ2-7
CASSGDGLYEQYF
TGTGCCAGCAGTGGGGACGGCCTCTACGAGCAGTACTTC
>TRBV5-4|TRBD1|16|NA|TRBJ2-7
CASSAFLQGARYEQYF
TGTGCCAGCAGCGCATTCTTACAGGGGGCAAGATACGAGCAGTACTTC
>TRBV7-3|NA|16|NA|TRBJ2-1
CASSSGRTTARNEQFF
TGTGCCAGCAGCTCTGGCCGGACAACCGCCAGGAATGAGCAGTTCTTC
>TRBV28|TRBD2|15|NA|TRBJ2-1
CASSFRTSGKNEQFF
TGTGCCAGCAGTTTTAGGACTAGCGGGAAGAATGAGCAGTTCTTC
>TRBV5-1|NA|14|NA|TRBJ2-5
CASSLAYSQETQYF
TGCGCCAGCAGCCTCGCTTACTCCCAAGAGACCCAGTACTTC
>TRBV5-1|NA|15|NA|TRBJ1-5
CASSLSGEGNQPQHF
TGCGCCAGCAGCTTGTCAGGGGAAGGGAATCAGCCCCAGCATTTT